One TCR beta chain is described in this entry. Its recognized antigen is unknown. The input lacks base qualities; no much larger clone sits a single base away. This entry is derived from a study of cytomegalovirus exposure and HLA in healthy donors (dated by TCRdb to about 2017). At the level of the whole study: In an earlier analysis of under 750 of the donors, 276 Gb of sequence data and 90 million to 120 million unique TCR beta sequences from some 170 million T cells were reported. Approximately 310 gigabases of sequencing data and 70 million to 100 million unique TCR sequences made up an early release that covered roughly 670 HLA-typed donors. Of the roughly 400 genotyped donors, approximately 83% fell in the genetic ancestry cluster associated with self-reported Caucasian donors. The study aimed to test whether cataloging public T cell receptors could reveal signatures of past pathogen exposure. Using immunosequencing, the study profiled T cell repertoires from around 680 subjects and related those repertoires to cytomegalovirus serostatus. Along with the approximately 700-subject first cohort, a separate validation cohort of 120 different subjects was used. To predict cytomegalovirus infection status, the study brought together high-throughput TCR immunosequencing, statistical association of individual TCRs with disease status, and machine learning. A later analysis re-analyzed previously published TCR beta repertoires from approximately 700 donors and added high-resolution HLA genotyping to study TCR occurrence patterns. Rather than drawing on any new phenotypic data, the later analysis identified candidate immune exposures from TCR beta sequences and the way those sequences occurred across donors. An earlier analysis of fewer than 700 of the donors applied high-throughput TCR beta sequencing to assess whether each TCR beta V gene segment acted as functional or pseudogenic. Donor age, sex, ethnicity and CMV serostatus were compiled alongside the repertoire data. A later genetic analysis took genome-wide SNP genotypes for about 55% of the 666 donors and used that subset as a discovery cohort. Every discovery cohort repertoire had been produced on one sequencing platform. HLA typing covered class I and class II loci at four-digit resolution. Typing coverage differed by locus: A, B, C, DRB1 and DQB1 were typed in about 620-630 donors, DQA1 in roughly 500, DPA1 in 606, and DPB1 in 450 to 480. Roughly five DR-DQ haplotypes were handled as single units for association and clustering because linkage in the cohort was strong. Among some 410 genotyped donors of the cohort, an average of approximately 200,000 unique TCR beta nucleotide sequences was sequenced per donor, of which 15% to 20% were non-productive.

Receptor amplification or capture employed the immunoSEQ multiplex PCR assay. The multiplex PCR relied on a mix of 60 forward primers for TCR Vbeta segments and 13 reverse primers for TCR Jbeta segments. The CDR3 region of rearranged TCR beta genes was amplified from genomic DNA with a multiplex PCR assay. The amplified TCR beta libraries were sequenced on the Illumina HiSeq System as 87-base-pair reads. In the authors' own workflow: In a later analysis, tens of millions of unique TCR beta chains were counted across the roughly 670 repertoires, and around 11 million of these chains were shared by at least two donors. A nearest-neighbor algorithm error-corrected the raw reads and collapsed the reads into unique sequences, merging closely related sequences to remove PCR and sequencing errors. CDR3 sequences were aligned to IMGT reference sequences to assign V, D and J gene segments. For a sequence to be retained, a match of at least six nucleotides was required to both a V gene segment and a J gene segment. A rearrangement was called productive if the CDR3 had no stop codons and remained in frame with V and J, and every other rearrangement was called non-productive. Following IMGT convention, CDR3 was defined as the stretch from the second conserved V-encoded cysteine up to the conserved J-encoded phenylalanine. In an earlier analysis of around 570 of the donors, sequences lacking an unambiguous match to a single V gene segment were excluded. In an earlier analysis of around 590 of the donors, a V segment was called functional when productive rearrangements were above 56.7%, and segregating when the standard deviation between donors exceeded 5%. A statistical classification framework was developed to diagnose cytomegalovirus status using the catalog of TCR beta chain sequences. In a later analysis, V and J genes were assigned by comparing TCR nucleotide sequences against IMGT/GENE-DB human TR gene sequences. In a later analysis, CDR3 sequences and most-parsimonious VDJ recombination scenarios were assigned using the TCRdist pipeline. In a later analysis, every TCR beta chain was defined by the combination of its CDR3 amino acid sequence and its V-gene family, and reads without a unique V-gene family were dropped. To address suspected cross-contamination and a sequencing artifact, a later analysis removed over 500 highly shared, low-generation-probability nucleotide sequences. A later analysis calculated a clonal expansion index for each public chain from normalized within-repertoire ranks of inferred template counts. A later analysis computed generation probabilities with a VDJ recombination model fitted to out-of-frame rearrangements, and checked the results against IGoR. A later analysis scored TCR-TCR, TCR-HLA and TCR-CMV co-occurrence with hypergeometric tests, applying a repertoire-size bias correction to TCR pairs. In a later analysis, false discovery rates were estimated by permuting HLA or CMV assignments 20 times. In a later analysis, co-occurring TCRs were grouped using DBSCAN, with TCRdist sequence similarity added in when clustering inside HLA-allele-positive subsets. Repertoires with fewer than 30,000 or more than 120,000 public chains were left out of co-occurrence clustering, as were about five repertoires with anomalous nucleotide sharing. The immuneACCESS repertoire file appears here via TCRdb, limited to in-frame rearrangements. These files lack a portion of the clones; in checked studies, under half of the deficit traces to unresolved V genes, and the cause of the others is not known. The D gene and trimming were derived from the DNA, and the V and J assignments and clone size from that table. For this sample the table gives about 130,000 clones, of which more than 65% were detected only once. The biggest ten clones account for approximately 4% of the sample.

Trimming leaves V shorter by 0 bases and J shorter by 1 base, with the junction holding 9 bases beyond the gene matches. The germline V gene sets CDR1 to SGHTA and CDR2 to FQGNSA. From its cysteine to its phenylalanine, the CDR3 spans 18 amino acids. The kept DNA is CDR3 alone, 54 bases in frame from the first base. The paper's findings and limits, for the study overall: When HLA alleles, especially DR and DQ, strongly co-occurred, attributing TCR associations to individual alleles was difficult. A cluster of highly shared sequence variants was judged likely to represent a technical artifact of the sequencing pipeline. In a later analysis, TCR association rates were found to vary across HLA loci, with the most associated TCRs seen for DRB1 alleles and the fewest for HLA-C alleles. For the cohort, immune exposure information was limited to CMV serostatus. This cohort had only TCR beta chains sequenced, and the lack of alpha or paired-chain data limited which features could be detected. A later analysis found that HLA-associated TCR beta chains were more clonally expanded and had lower generation probabilities than equally common non-associated chains. Specific HLA alleles were associated with around 18,000 TCR beta sequences at a false discovery rate of 0.05 in a later analysis. It was suggested by the authors that the approach could potentially be generalized to other disease states and immunological phenotypes. In a later analysis, several top co-occurrence clusters were reported to appear linked to parvovirus B19, influenza, CMV and Epstein-Barr virus. In a later genetic analysis, a missense DCLRE1C variant was associated with V-gene and J-gene trimming of TCR beta chains, and the association was replicated in an independent cohort. In an earlier analysis of several hundred of the donors, most TCR beta V segments were observed in productive rearrangements about 87% or about 30% of the time, broadly matching IMGT annotations. Sequencing depth was assumed to be roughly uniform across donors in the presence/absence analyses, though that assumption may not hold. In a later genetic analysis, fewer N-insertions in productive TCRs were reported among donors in an Asian-associated ancestry cluster than the roughly 700-donor mean. Correlated functional status among segregating V segments might be attributable to linkage disequilibrium, but an unknown experimental factor could not be ruled out. Cytomegalovirus status was reported to be diagnosed by the classifier with high specificity and sensitivity in both the original and validation cohorts. The earlier analysis of almost 600 of the donors excluded seventeen rarely observed V segments, including chromosome 9 orphons, because counts were too low. HLA typing was unavailable for some donors at each locus, so association tests used only the typed subset. Some IMGT-functional V segments, including TRBV6-2 and TRBV6-3, could not be distinguished by the 87-base-pair reads and were therefore excluded. Three of the identified cytomegalovirus-associated TCR beta chains were confirmed in vitro to be specific for cytomegalovirus antigens. A further reported finding was that TCR beta sequences accurately predicted the HLA-A and HLA-B alleles for most subjects in the first cohort. Most CMV-associated TCR beta chains appeared to be HLA-restricted in a later analysis, and the HLA associations seemed to be driven largely by CMV exposure. A total of 150 to 200 TCR beta chains were listed by the study as associated with cytomegalovirus. Across donors, most TCR sequences were observed very rarely, whereas some public TCRs were present in many individuals.

The cohort comprised around 700 healthy bone marrow donors. At the time of sampling, every cohort member was nominally healthy, though immune exposures that went unrecorded were likely present. The donor was CMV seropositive and belonged to the group of 250 to 300 seropositive cohort members. A peripheral blood sample was provided by each donor, and peripheral blood mononuclear cells were used for TCR beta sequencing. The Qiagen DNeasy Blood Extraction Kit was used to extract genomic DNA from the blood cell samples. The rearrangement combines TRBV7-2 with TRBJ2-7, with 10 bases matching TRBD2. Sequenced sample: PBMCs. The sequence was collected from a man aged 18 to 30 in good health and CMV-seropositive. The nucleotide sequence is TGTGCCAGCAGCTTAGCCCGCCCCCCTAGCGGGAGTTCCTACGAGCAGTACTTC. Its translation is CASSLARPPSGSSYEQYF.